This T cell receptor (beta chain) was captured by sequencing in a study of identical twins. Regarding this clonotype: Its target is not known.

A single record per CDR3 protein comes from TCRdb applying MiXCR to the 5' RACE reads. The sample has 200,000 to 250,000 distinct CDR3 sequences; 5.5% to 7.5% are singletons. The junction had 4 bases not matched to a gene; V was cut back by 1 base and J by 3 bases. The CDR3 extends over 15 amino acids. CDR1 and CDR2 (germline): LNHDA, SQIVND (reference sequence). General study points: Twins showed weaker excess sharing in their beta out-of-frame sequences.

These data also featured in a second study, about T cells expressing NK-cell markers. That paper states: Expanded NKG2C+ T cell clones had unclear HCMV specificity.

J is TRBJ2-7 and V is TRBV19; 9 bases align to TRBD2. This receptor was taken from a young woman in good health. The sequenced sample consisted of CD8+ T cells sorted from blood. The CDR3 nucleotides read TGTGCCAGTAGTATAGTACTAGCGGGTAACTACGAGCAGTACTTC. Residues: CASSIVLAGNYEQYF.